The 27 T cell receptor beta chains below come from one sample, sequenced in a study of blood T cell repertoires in COVID-19. The protocol was immunoSEQ multiplex PCR, while the TCRdb copy is restricted to in-frame clones and leaves out a portion. The sample carries roughly 260,000 clones, approximately 82% recorded once. Sequenced input: peripheral blood. Receptor source: a woman aged 18-29 years with acute or convalescent COVID-19.

The J gene is TRBJ2-1, the V gene TRBV5-5; 9 bases fit TRBD1. The V gene end was trimmed by 6 bases and the J gene end by 6 bases; junction bases not matched to a gene: 13. The CDR3 extends over 16 amino acids. Germline V gene data show CDR1 as SGHKS and CDR2 as YYEKEE (reference sequence). CDR3 sequence reads: CASILTTGQGRNEQFF. CDR3 bases: TGTGCCAGCATCCTTACTACGGGACAGGGACGCAATGAGCAGTTCTTC.

V usage is TRBV18 and J usage is TRBJ2-3; D remains ambiguous. Per germline, CDR1 KGHSH and CDR2 LQKENI. V was cut by 2 bases and J by 0 bases, with 12 bases left in between. The CDR3 is 16 residues long. The DNA for the CDR3 is TGTGCCAGCTCACCAGGTATTGGCGGTAGCACAGATACGCAGTATTTT. Its protein product is CASSPGIGGSTDTQYF.

This clone was counted only a few times. This chain joins TRBV5-1 and TRBJ1-6; D is unclear. Trimming removed 0 bases at V and 7 bases at J, with 11 bases between. The CDR3 is 15 residues long. Germline V CDR1 and CDR2: SGHRS, YFSETQ. The CDR3 DNA reads TGCGCCAGCAGCTTGGACACCCCCTTAAATTCACCCCTCCACTTT. Translation gives CASSLDTPLNSPLHF. Full variable domain (remainder filled in from reference TRBV5-1 and TRBJ1-6): KAGVTQTPRYLIKTRGQQVTLSCSPISGHRSVSWYQQTPGQGLQFLFEYFSETQRNKGNFPGRFSGRQFSNSRSEMNVSTLELGDSALYLCASSLDTPLNSPLHFGNGTRLTVT.

The chain recombines TRBV28 with TRBJ2-7; 14 nucleotides agree with TRBD2. V trimming: 4 bases; J trimming: 7 bases; junction bases outside the gene matches: 6. CDR3 length: 15 amino acids. The germline CDR1 and CDR2 sequences are MDHEN and SYDVKM. Here the CDR3 DNA reads TGTGCCAGCAGTTCGGGACTAGCGGGAGCATTAGAGCAGTACTTC. As protein: CASSSGLAGALEQYF.

The genes are TRBV6-2 or TRBV6-3 and TRBJ2-2; 12 bases match TRBD2. This CDR3 spans 16 amino acids. V shed 5 bases, J shed 3 bases, and the junction held 4 bases outside the gene matches. The V gene's germline CDR1 is MNHEY and CDR2 SVGEGT. CDR3 protein: CASSRLAGVDTGELFF. CDR3 coding DNA: TGTGCCAGCAGTAGACTAGCGGGAGTTGACACCGGGGAGCTGTTTTTT.

This clone was observed once. V and J are TRBV28 and TRBJ2-1, with D uncertain. V was trimmed by 8 bases and J by 3 bases, leaving 14 bases between them. Germline values: CDR1 MDHEN, CDR2 SYDVKM. This CDR3 has 14 residues. The DNA of the CDR3 is TGTGCCAGCGCCGGGTTGCTCGGCTACAATGAGCAGTTCTTC. This sequence encodes CASAGLLGYNEQFF.

With respect to this clone: A junction end diverges from the germline sequence, so it may reflect a read error. The chain recombines TRBV2 with TRBJ2-1; 11 positions agree with TRBD2. The CDR3 sequence is 15 residues long. Germline V lookup: CDR1 SNHLY, CDR2 FYNNEI. As DNA, the CDR3 is TGTGCCAGTAGTGAAACAACTAGCGGGAGTATTGAGCAGTTCTTC. This encodes CASSETTSGSIEQFF.

This sequence joins TRBV29-1 and TRBJ2-3; TRBD2 matches 9 bases. The junction had 19 bases not matched to a gene; V was cut back by 6 bases and J by 0 bases. CDR3 length equals 19 residues. Germline lookup yields CDR1 SQVTM and CDR2 ANQGSEA. DNA for the CDR3: TGCAGCGTGGTGGGCCTGATAGATAGCGGGAGCCTTAGCACAGATACGCAGTATTTT. Amino acid sequence: CSVVGLIDSGSLSTDTQYF.

The V and J genes are TRBV4-2 and TRBJ2-7, with 8 bases aligning to TRBD2. Losses at the gene ends were 0 bases for V and 3 bases for J; bases not matched to a gene: 10. The CDR3 has 17 amino acids. Germline loops: CDR1 LGHNA, CDR2 YNFKEQ. The CDR3 nucleotides read TGTGCCAGCAGCCAAGAGGGTAGCGGGACGGGAAACTACGAGCAGTACTTC. It codes for CASSQEGSGTGNYEQYF.

V gene TRBV27 combines with J gene TRBJ2-1; D is possibly TRBD2 (6 bases). V was shortened by 5 bases and J by 12 bases, with 17 bases between the two germline ends. The CDR3 has 13 amino acids. Germline CDR1 reads MNHEY; CDR2 reads SMNVEV (reference sequence). The CDR3 DNA follows: TGTGCCAGCAGTCCGAGGAGGGAGACCTGGCAGTTCTTC. This encodes CASSPRRETWQFF.

The chain has TRBV10-1 and TRBJ2-3, with 7 bases that match TRBD2. The CDR3 runs to 14 residues. Germline loops: CDR1 WNHNN, CDR2 SYGVQD (reference sequence). The trim removed 4 bases at V and 0 bases at J, leaving 1 base unmatched. CDR3 loop: CASSASGSTDTQYF. The CDR3 nucleotides are TGCGCCAGCAGTGCTAGCGGTAGCACAGATACGCAGTATTTT.

The rearrangement uses TRBV27 and TRBJ1-1; the D is unclear. The CDR3 sequence is 12 residues long. Trimming pared 5 bases from V and 6 bases from J, leaving 10 bases between. CDR1 MNHEY and CDR2 SMNVEV come from the germline V gene (reference sequence). CDR3 loop: CASSAHGSEAFF. The CDR3, as DNA: TGTGCCAGCAGTGCACACGGGTCTGAAGCTTTCTTT.

This clone was seen a single time. V and J are TRBV28 and TRBJ2-2; TRBD1 might be the D (5 bases). This CDR3 spans 14 amino acids. CDR1 MDHEN and CDR2 SYDVKM come from the germline V gene. Trimming pared 6 bases from V and 0 bases from J, leaving 8 bases between. Here the CDR3 reads CASSTGANTGELFF. DNA of the CDR3: TGTGCCAGCAGCACAGGAGCGAACACCGGGGAGCTGTTTTTT. The variable domain in full, with the rest retrieved from reference TRBV28 and TRBJ2-2, is DVKVTQSSRYLVKRTGEKVFLECVQDMDHENMFWYRQDPGLGLRLIYFSYDVKMKEKGDIPEGYSVSREKKERFSLILESASTNQTSMYLCASSTGANTGELFFGEGSRLTVL.

The CDR3 here is CASSQDAGTDRNSPLHF. Written as DNA, the CDR3 is TGTGCCAGCAGCCAAGATGCCGGGACAGACAGAAATTCACCCCTCCACTTT. The genes are TRBV4-2 and TRBJ1-6; 7 nucleotides agree with TRBD1. Germline V lookup: CDR1 LGHNA, CDR2 YNFKEQ. Trimming removed 0 bases from V and 7 bases from J; junction bases left unmatched: 9. The CDR3 has 17 residues.

This clone has just one count. The rearrangement uses TRBV19 and TRBJ2-1; 7 positions agree with TRBD2. The CDR3 runs 16 residues. CDR1 is LNHDA and CDR2 is SQIVND in the germline V gene (reference sequence). V shed 1 base, J shed 4 bases, and the junction held 7 bases outside the gene matches. As DNA, the CDR3 is TGTGCCAGTAGTATAGGAACTAGTAGCGGGTACAATGAGCAGTTCTTC. Residues: CASSIGTSSGYNEQFF.

This chain links TRBV2 with TRBJ2-6; 8 bases are shared with TRBD1. Germline CDR1 is SNHLY and CDR2 is FYNNEI. V trimming: 5 bases; J trimming: 0 bases; junction bases outside the gene matches: 9. There are 18 residues in the CDR3. The CDR3, as DNA: TGTGCCAGCAGTTCCCCGGGACAGGTCAGCTCTGGGGCCAACGTCCTGACTTTC. Its translation: CASSSPGQVSSGANVLTF.

This sequence joins TRBV9 and TRBJ2-5; 7 bases align to TRBD1. V gave up 4 bases and J gave up 3 bases; unmatched junction bases: 12. The CDR3 loop spans 16 amino acids. Germline CDR1 is SGDLS and CDR2 is YYNGEE. This chain's CDR3 is CASSPFGQVVEETQYF. The CDR3 DNA sequence: TGTGCCAGCAGCCCATTCGGACAGGTCGTCGAAGAGACCCAGTACTTC.

J is TRBJ2-3 and V is TRBV9; D perhaps matches TRBD2 (5 bases). Trimming removed 0 bases from V and 4 bases from J, with 12 bases in between. The CDR3 has 15 residues. CDR1 and CDR2 (germline): SGDLS, YYNGEE. The CDR3 region has the DNA TGTGCCAGCAGCGTAGGCCTAGCTAGCTCAGATACGCAGTATTTT. It translates to CASSVGLASSDTQYF. Variable domain in full (rest from reference TRBV9 and TRBJ2-3): DSGVTQTPKHLITATGQRVTLRCSPRSGDLSVYWYQQSLDQGLQFLIQYYNGEERAKGNILERFSAQQFPDLHSELNLSSLELGDSALYFCASSVGLASSDTQYFGPGTRLTVL.

V and J are TRBV7-6 and TRBJ2-1; TRBD2 aligns across 11 bases. Germline V CDR1 and CDR2: SGHVS, FNYEAQ. J was trimmed by 5 bases and V by 5 bases; bases with no gene match: 17. This CDR3 is 19 amino acids long. CDR3 in amino acids: CASSTGTSGIYLMNNEQFF. As DNA, the CDR3 is TGTGCCAGCAGCACTGGGACTAGCGGCATATATTTAATGAACAATGAGCAGTTCTTC.

The chain uses TRBV5-1 and TRBJ1-4, with 8 bases matching TRBD1. V was clipped by 0 bases and J by 13 bases; unmatched bases: 8. Germline V gene sequence: CDR1 SGHRS, CDR2 YFSETQ. CDR3 length equals 14 residues. The CDR3 is CASSLGQGASGLFF. The CDR3 region has the DNA TGCGCCAGCAGCTTGGGTCAGGGGGCGTCGGGACTGTTTTTT.

V gene TRBV3-1 (or the pseudogene TRBV3-2) combines with J gene TRBJ2-5; D gene unclear. Trimming took off 4 bases at V and 0 bases at J, with 18 bases between the two ends. The CDR3 loop spans 17 amino acids. Germline V CDR1 and CDR2: LGHDT, YNNKEL (reference sequence). CDR3 protein: CASSPPSWYEYQETQYF. DNA for the CDR3: TGTGCCAGCAGCCCCCCATCATGGTATGAGTACCAAGAGACCCAGTACTTC.

The chain couples TRBV19 to TRBJ2-3; D may be TRBD2 (6 bases). Germline loops: CDR1 LNHDA, CDR2 SQIVND (reference sequence). CDR3 length equals 19 residues. V lost 5 bases and J lost 5, with 29 bases in between. DNA for the CDR3: TGTGCCAGTAGTCTAGCTCTATGGCGGGACCTTTCTACGGGAGATACGCAGTATTTT. This sequence encodes CASSLALWRDLSTGDTQYF.

The chain is built from TRBV28 and TRBJ1-6; maybe TRBD1 (6 bases). Trimming removed 5 bases from V and 13 bases from J, with 18 bases in between. The germline V gene encodes CDR1 MDHEN and CDR2 SYDVKM. This CDR3 comprises 14 residues. The CDR3 coding sequence is TGTGCCAGCAGTCCGGCGGGGGGCAGGTTCCCCCTCCACTTT. This translates into CASSPAGGRFPLHF.

The genes are TRBV2 and TRBJ1-6, with D possibly being TRBD1 (5 bases). The CDR3 runs to 15 residues. Trimming removed 6 bases at V and 5 bases at J, with 14 bases between. Germline V gene data show CDR1 as SNHLY and CDR2 as FYNNEI. The DNA for the CDR3 is TGTGCCAGCAGCCGGAGGGGAGACGATAATTCACCCCTCCACTTT. Encoded protein: CASSRRGDDNSPLHF.

The chain recombines TRBV9 with TRBJ2-7, with TRBD2 matching 7 bases. V dropped 3 bases and J dropped 2; count of bases not matched to a gene: 11. This CDR3 is 16 amino acids long. Germline assignment: CDR1 SGDLS and CDR2 YYNGEE. The CDR3 protein is CASSAQPGEGPYEQYF. Here the CDR3 DNA reads TGTGCCAGCAGCGCTCAGCCCGGGGAGGGCCCCTACGAGCAGTACTTC.

The chain has TRBV29-1 and TRBJ1-2; TRBD1 agrees at 10 bases. CDR1 and CDR2 (germline): SQVTM, ANQGSEA. The trim removed 4 bases at V and 2 bases at J, leaving 7 bases unmatched. The CDR3 loop spans 15 amino acids. CDR3 region: CSVGDRGAENYGYTF. CDR3 nucleotides: TGCAGCGTTGGGGACAGGGGCGCTGAAAACTATGGCTACACCTTC.

The J gene is TRBJ2-3, the V gene TRBV5-6; 7 bases fit TRBD2. The length of the CDR3 is 16 residues. V gave up 1 base and J gave up 3 bases; unmatched junction bases: 8. Germline CDR1 and CDR2: SGHDT and YYEEEE. CDR3: CASSLRAGAVTDTQYF. In nucleotides, the CDR3 is TGTGCCAGCAGCTTGAGGGCGGGAGCGGTGACAGATACGCAGTATTTT.